The next 32 T cell receptor beta chains were all read from a single sample in a study of radiation and T cells in renal cell carcinoma. Assay used: immunoSEQ multiplex PCR; TCRdb lists only in-frame clones, some missing. The profile shows 70,000 to 80,000 clones, around 85% of them singletons. This sample's time point: blood 2 weeks post-SBRT. Treatment meaning: 15 Gy SBRT to primary tumor, nephrectomy 4 weeks later. This material consisted of blood, taken from a patient whose treatment included radiotherapy and nephrectomy. The receptors derive from a woman aged 45-65 years with renal cell carcinoma.

This clone was detected only a few times. The V gene is TRBV6-6, the J gene TRBJ2-1; D may be TRBD1 (6 bases). The CDR3 has 12 residues. Germline V gene data show CDR1 as MNHNY and CDR2 as SVGAGI (reference sequence). The germline V and J ends were trimmed by 6 bases and 10 bases, with 13 bases remaining between them. The chain's CDR3 is CASSPPGTEQFF. The CDR3 region has the DNA TGTGCCAGCAGCCCCCCCGGGACAGAGCAGTTCTTC.

This chain joins TRBV7-9 and TRBJ2-7; D call uncertain. The CDR3 covers 13 residues. V shed 5 bases and J shed 1 base, with 9 bases lying between them. Germline V gene data show CDR1 as SEHNR and CDR2 as FQNEAQ (reference sequence). In DNA form, the CDR3 reads TGTGCCAGCAGCGAGACTGTTTCCTACGAGCAGTACTTC. It is translated as CASSETVSYEQYF.

On this clone itself: One junction end does not reproduce the germline sequence, and a read error may be involved. The V gene is TRBV5-4, the J gene TRBJ1-2; 9 bases are shared with TRBD1. Germline assignment: CDR1 SGHNT and CDR2 YYREEE (reference sequence). The CDR3 runs to 11 residues. CDR3 amino acids: CASSLARDRVF. The CDR3 nucleotides are TGTGCCAGCAGCTTGGCCCGGGACAGGGTTTTC.

The chain employs TRBV11-3 and TRBJ2-2; unclear D gene. The CDR3 consists of 16 residues. The germline V gene has CDR1 SGHNT and CDR2 YENEEA. Trimming took off 0 bases at V and 2 bases at J, with 10 bases between the two ends. This CDR3 reads CASSLDTSSNTGELFF. DNA for the CDR3: TGTGCCAGCAGCTTAGATACCAGCTCCAACACCGGGGAGCTGTTTTTT. The full variable domain, with the rest looked up from reference TRBV11-3 and TRBJ2-2, is EAGVVQSPRYKIIEKKQPVAFWCNPISGHNTLYWYLQNLGQGPELLIRYENEEAVDDSQLPKDRFSAERLKGVDSTLKIQPAELGDSAVYLCASSLDTSSNTGELFFGEGSRLTVL.

The V gene is TRBV19, the J gene TRBJ2-1, with a possible D match to TRBD1 (5 bases). V lost 0 bases, J lost 4 bases, and 10 bases lay in between. CDR1 is LNHDA and CDR2 is SQIVND in the germline V gene (reference sequence). CDR3 size: 15 residues. The CDR3 protein is CASSIEAGIYNEQFF. The CDR3 nucleotides are TGTGCCAGTAGTATAGAGGCAGGGATTTACAATGAGCAGTTCTTC.

The chain combines TRBV7-9 with TRBJ2-5, with D possibly matching TRBD2 (5 bases). Trimming shortened V by 2 bases and J by 5 bases, and 18 bases separated the two germline ends. This CDR3 region has 16 residues. The germline CDR1 and CDR2 sequences are SEHNR and FQNEAQ (reference sequence). In nucleotides, the CDR3 is TGTGCCAGCAGCTTACAATCGGGGTTACTGGGGGAGACCCAGTACTTC. This translates into CASSLQSGLLGETQYF.

This clone occurred a few times. The V call is TRBV19, the J call TRBJ1-2, with D possibly being TRBD1 (5 bases). V was clipped by 5 bases and J by 5 bases, with 24 bases between them. Per the germline V gene, CDR1 is LNHDA and CDR2 is SQIVND (reference sequence). There are 17 residues in the CDR3. The CDR3 loop reads CASSSAGDLRRVYGYTF. For the CDR3, the DNA is TGTGCCAGTAGTTCCGCCGGGGATCTGCGCAGGGTTTATGGCTACACCTTC.

The chain joins TRBV2 to TRBJ2-1, with 8 bases lining up with TRBD2. The CDR3 has 15 amino acids. Germline lookup yields CDR1 SNHLY and CDR2 FYNNEI. The V segment lost 8 bases and the J segment 3 bases; nucleotides outside the gene matches: 9. The DNA for the CDR3 is TGTGCCAGCGGAGGACTAGCCAACTACTACAATGAGCAGTTCTTC. Translation gives CASGGLANYYNEQFF.

The chain is built from TRBV5-1 and TRBJ2-1; 13 nucleotides align to TRBD2. Trimming at V came to 4 bases and at J to 8 bases, leaving 6 bases not matched to a gene. There are 15 residues in the CDR3. Germline loops: CDR1 SGHRS, CDR2 YFSETQ. CDR3 region: CASSPGTSGIDEQFF. The CDR3 nucleotides are TGCGCCAGCAGCCCCGGGACTAGCGGGATAGATGAGCAGTTCTTC.

The genes are TRBV18 and TRBJ1-3; tentatively, D is TRBD1 (5 bases). Per germline, CDR1 KGHSH and CDR2 LQKENI. V lost 3 bases to trimming and J lost 4 bases, with 19 bases between them. The CDR3 extends over 17 amino acids. CDR3 loop: CASSPTGGAGQGNTIYF. CDR3 bases: TGTGCCAGCTCACCCACCGGCGGGGCAGGCCAAGGAAACACCATATATTTT.

The rearrangement links TRBV7-7 to TRBJ2-3; the D gene is possibly TRBD1 (7 bases). From germline, CDR1 is SSHAT and CDR2 FNYEAQ (reference sequence). This CDR3 has 16 residues. Between the trimmed V and J ends, which lost 4 bases and 0 bases, there was a span of 14 bases. This CDR3 reads CASSYIRGTSTDTQYF. CDR3 in DNA: TGTGCCAGCAGCTACATCAGGGGGACTAGCACAGATACGCAGTATTTT.

The chain has TRBV6-5 and TRBJ2-2; D is undetermined. CDR3 size: 12 residues. The germline CDR1 and CDR2 sequences are MNHEY and SVGAGI. V was trimmed by 7 bases and J by 5 bases, leaving 8 bases between them. The CDR3 loop is CASKRETGELFF. CDR3 in DNA: TGTGCCAGCAAAAGAGAAACCGGGGAGCTGTTTTTT.

The chain uses TRBV7-9 and TRBJ2-1, with TRBD2 matching 10 bases. The CDR3 length is 15 residues. Germline assignment: CDR1 SEHNR and CDR2 FQNEAQ (reference sequence). With V trimmed by 3 bases and J by 8 bases, 7 bases remained unmatched. For the CDR3, the DNA is TGTGCCAGCAGCTTCCTAGCGGGAGTAGGGGATGAGCAGTTCTTC. Protein product: CASSFLAGVGDEQFF.

This clone has just one count. This chain links TRBV30 with TRBJ2-7, with D hard to call. V shed 5 bases and J shed 2 bases, with 7 bases lying between them. CDR1 is GTSNPN and CDR2 is SVGIG in the germline V gene (reference sequence). The CDR3 covers 11 residues. CDR3 loop: CAWGDTYEQYF. The CDR3 bases are TGTGCCTGGGGAGACACCTACGAGCAGTACTTC.

The chain is built from TRBV5-8 and TRBJ1-5; D unclear. The CDR3 extends over 15 amino acids. The V and J ends lost 3 bases and 1 base respectively, with 11 bases between them. Germline V gene sequence: CDR1 SGHTS, CDR2 YDEGEE. CDR3 nucleotides: TGTGCCAGCAGCTCCGGAGCCGGGAGCAATCAGCCCCAGCATTTT. Its protein is CASSSGAGSNQPQHF.

The chain combines TRBV19 with TRBJ2-7; D is unclear. The CDR3 totals 15 residues. CDR1 and CDR2 (germline): LNHDA, SQIVND (reference sequence). Deletions cut 6 bases from V and 3 bases from J, with 18 bases between. CDR3 region: CASRLQPRLSYEQYF. The CDR3 nucleotides are TGTGCCAGTAGACTCCAACCCCGCTTGAGCTACGAGCAGTACTTC.

The chain employs TRBV2 and TRBJ2-1; maybe TRBD2 (6 bases). V gave up 2 bases and J gave up 4 bases, with 15 bases separating them. Germline loops: CDR1 SNHLY, CDR2 FYNNEI. The CDR3 covers 16 residues. CDR3 coding DNA: TGTGCCAGCAGTGAAAGAGGGACTTTAGGTTACAATGAGCAGTTCTTC. It is translated as CASSERGTLGYNEQFF.

This chain connects TRBV7-2 to TRBJ1-4, with TRBD1 matching 11 bases. Germline V CDR1 and CDR2: SGHTA, FQGNSA. The junction had 5 bases not matched to a gene; V was cut back by 1 base and J by 10 bases. CDR3 length equals 15 residues. The CDR3 here is CASSLGLGTGGKLFF. DNA for the CDR3: TGTGCCAGCAGCTTAGGTCTTGGGACAGGGGGAAAACTGTTTTTT. Supplemented by reference TRBV7-2 and TRBJ1-4, the full variable domain reads GAGVSQSPSNKVTEKGKDVELRCDPISGHTALYWYRQSLGQGLEFLIYFQGNSAPDKSGLPSDRFSAERTGGSVSTLTIQRTQQEDSAVYLCASSLGLGTGGKLFFGSGTQLSVL.

The CDR3 region has the DNA TGTGCCAGCAGCTTAGAGTCCCCTCGGGAGCTGTTTTTT. This translates into CASSLESPRELFF. The chain couples TRBV11-3 to TRBJ2-2; unclear D gene. The CDR3 consists of 13 residues. In germline, CDR1 is SGHNT, CDR2 YENEEA. The V end lost 0 bases, the J end lost 9 bases, and 8 bases lay between the germline ends.

The chain couples TRBV9 to TRBJ2-3, with D perhaps TRBD1 or TRBD2 (5 bases each). Trimming took off 0 bases at V and 2 bases at J, with 10 bases between the two ends. The germline gives CDR1 SGDLS, CDR2 YYNGEE. The CDR3 length is 15 residues. Here the CDR3 reads CASSVGGILTDTQYF. As DNA, the CDR3 is TGTGCCAGCAGCGTAGGGGGGATACTCACAGATACGCAGTATTTT.

The V and J genes are TRBV11-2 and TRBJ2-7; a weak D match, TRBD1 (5 bases). The germline gives CDR1 SGHAT, CDR2 FQNNGV. The ends were cut back, 2 bases at V and 2 bases at J, with 7 bases in the middle. This CDR3 has 13 amino acids. CDR3 nucleotides: TGTGCCAGCAGCTTAAGACAGACCTACGAGCAGTACTTC. It translates to CASSLRQTYEQYF. Drawing the rest from reference TRBV11-2 and TRBJ2-7, the complete variable domain is EAGVAQSPRYKIIEKRQSVAFWCNPISGHATLYWYQQILGQGPKLLIQFQNNGVVDDSQLPKDRFSAERLKGVDSTLKIQPAKLEDSAVYLCASSLRQTYEQYFGPGTRLTVT.

The gene calls are TRBV6-6 and TRBJ1-2, with a tentative D call TRBD1 (5 bases). Trimming took off 4 bases at V and 2 bases at J, with 8 bases between the two ends. This CDR3 contains 13 residues. Germline V gene data show CDR1 as MNHNY and CDR2 as SVGAGI (reference sequence). The CDR3 sequence: CASSSRDNYGYTF. The DNA of the CDR3 is TGTGCCAGCAGTTCTCGGGACAACTATGGCTACACCTTC.

V usage is TRBV5-4 and J usage is TRBJ2-5, with no clear D. Trimming stripped 4 bases from V and 0 bases from J, with 7 bases between. CDR1 is SGHNT, CDR2 YYREEE, per germline (reference sequence). The CDR3 is 13 amino acids. In DNA, the CDR3 is TGTGCCAGCAGCGCACTAAACCAAGAGACCCAGTACTTC. Its protein product is CASSALNQETQYF.

With respect to this clone: Other DNA sequences within the sample encode an identical CDR3. V usage is TRBV30 and J usage is TRBJ2-7; tentative D call: TRBD2 (5 bases). CDR1 GTSNPN and CDR2 SVGIG come from the germline V gene (reference sequence). There are 11 residues in the CDR3. With 7 bases removed from V and 10 bases from J, the gap between germline ends came to 17 bases. The CDR3 region has the DNA TGTGCCTCAGAGGCGGGCTTGGACCAGTACTTC. This encodes CASEAGLDQYF.

The chain couples TRBV5-1 to TRBJ1-4; D not resolved. The ends were cut back, 5 bases at V and 4 bases at J, with 12 bases in the middle. The CDR3 contains 14 residues. Germline CDR1 SGHRS, CDR2 YFSETQ. The CDR3 DNA is TGCGCCAGCAGTCAGAAGGGATTTAATGAAAAACTGTTTTTT. It specifies CASSQKGFNEKLFF.

This chain links TRBV30 with TRBJ2-1; D remains ambiguous. The CDR3 sequence is 15 residues long. V gave up 5 bases and J gave up 5 bases, with 19 bases separating them. Germline loops: CDR1 GTSNPN, CDR2 SVGIG (reference sequence). In DNA form, the CDR3 reads TGTGCCTGGTCGGATTTAAGGGCTCTCAACAATGAGCAGTTCTTC. Translating it yields CAWSDLRALNNEQFF.

The rearrangement joins TRBV2 to TRBJ2-7; D might be TRBD1 (7 bases). Germline loops: CDR1 SNHLY, CDR2 FYNNEI. This CDR3 is 12 amino acids long. The ends were cut back, 8 bases at V and 3 bases at J, with 11 bases in the middle. The CDR3 sequence: CASGQDYYEQYF. DNA of the CDR3: TGTGCCAGCGGACAGGACTACTACGAGCAGTACTTC.

V is TRBV18 and J is TRBJ1-1; D unclear. This CDR3 is built from 12 residues. Germline values: CDR1 KGHSH, CDR2 LQKENI. CDR3: CVSHSGNTEAFF. As DNA, the CDR3 is TGTGTTTCCCACTCGGGGAACACTGAAGCTTTCTTT.

The V call is TRBV6-1, the J call TRBJ2-3; the match to TRBD2 covers 13 bases. The CDR3 runs to 18 residues. In germline, CDR1 is MNHNS, CDR2 SASEGT. Trimming removed 2 bases from V and 0 bases from J; junction bases left unmatched: 5. CDR3 DNA sequence: TGTGCCAGCAGTGAACCGGGACTAGCGGGGATTAGCACAGATACGCAGTATTTT. Protein product: CASSEPGLAGISTDTQYF.

The sample holds a few counts of this clone. The gene calls are TRBV9 and TRBJ2-2; 9 bases are shared with TRBD2. The CDR3 is made up of 15 amino acids. Germline CDR1 and CDR2: SGDLS and YYNGEE. The V gene end was trimmed by 5 bases and the J gene end by 1 base; junction bases not matched to a gene: 3. CDR3 amino acids: CASRSGGLNTGELFF. In nucleotides, the CDR3 is TGTGCCAGCAGGAGCGGGGGGCTGAACACCGGGGAGCTGTTTTTT.

The chain carries TRBV10-3 and TRBJ2-7, with D unclear. Germline CDR1 is ENHRY and CDR2 is SYGVKD. The CDR3 totals 15 residues. Trimming left V 3 bases short and J 1 base short, with 13 bases between. This CDR3 reads CAISDLIQRSYEQYF. The CDR3 DNA reads as TGTGCCATCAGTGACTTAATTCAGAGATCCTACGAGCAGTACTTC.

The V gene is TRBV19, the J gene TRBJ1-1; D is ambiguous. Germline CDR1 and CDR2: LNHDA and SQIVND (reference sequence). The V and J ends lost 6 bases and 0 bases respectively, with 8 bases between them. This CDR3 contains 13 residues. Written as DNA, the CDR3 is TGTGCCAGTAGGCTGGGGTTGAACACTGAAGCTTTCTTT. Amino acid sequence: CASRLGLNTEAFF.